These 7 T cell receptor beta chains originate from one sample sequenced in a study of PD-L1 blockade in urothelial cancer. This sample's time point: pretreatment peripheral blood. The protocol was immunoSEQ multiplex PCR, while the TCRdb copy is restricted to in-frame clones and leaves out a portion. The sample records 90,000 or so clones, about 89% being singletons. The specimen comprised PBMCs, sampled around atezolizumab (anti-PD-L1) treatment. Every receptor here comes from a woman of 80 years or more with urothelial cancer.

V and J are TRBV30 and TRBJ1-1; D is perhaps TRBD1 (6 bases). The germline V and J ends were trimmed by 3 bases and 1 base, with 15 bases remaining between them. The CDR3 extends over 15 amino acids. CDR1 and CDR2 from the germline V gene are GTSNPN and SVGIG (reference sequence). CDR3 protein: CAWRILRGSNTEAFF. The CDR3, as DNA: TGTGCCTGGAGAATCCTCAGGGGCTCGAACACTGAAGCTTTCTTT.

This rearrangement joins TRBV9 to TRBJ2-1; TRBD2 matches at 9 bases. With 0 bases clipped from V and 4 bases from J, the junction kept 17 bases outside the gene matches. The germline gives CDR1 SGDLS, CDR2 YYNGEE. The CDR3 has 20 residues. The CDR3 nucleotides read TGTGCCAGCAGCGTAGTGCTTGCGTTCGGGGCGGGAGGGGCTTACAATGAGCAGTTCTTC. This codes for CASSVVLAFGAGGAYNEQFF.

The chain employs TRBV27 and TRBJ1-1; no definite D call. With 2 bases removed from V and 1 base from J, the gap between germline ends came to 5 bases. The CDR3 length is 13 residues. Germline V CDR1 and CDR2: MNHEY, SMNVEV (reference sequence). This CDR3 is CASSLIRNTEAFF. As DNA, the CDR3 is TGTGCCAGCAGTTTAATTAGGAACACTGAAGCTTTCTTT.

The chain combines TRBV19 with TRBJ2-1, with 12 bases fitting TRBD2. The trim removed 5 bases at V and 8 bases at J, leaving 4 bases unmatched. CDR1 and CDR2 from the germline V gene are LNHDA and SQIVND (reference sequence). This CDR3 comprises 14 residues. CDR3 nucleotide sequence: TGTGCCAGTAGTGGACTAGCGGGAATCGATGAGCAGTTCTTC. This encodes CASSGLAGIDEQFF.

V and J are TRBV19 and TRBJ1-1, with D possibly matching TRBD1 (5 bases). Germline-derived CDR1 and CDR2 are LNHDA and SQIVND (reference sequence). The germline V and J ends were trimmed by 1 base and 0 bases, with 18 bases remaining between them. The length of the CDR3 is 18 residues. CDR3 protein: CASSIGGTAAVMNTEAFF. DNA for the CDR3: TGTGCCAGTAGTATAGGCGGGACGGCGGCTGTTATGAACACTGAAGCTTTCTTT.

The chain couples TRBV19 to TRBJ2-1; no definite D call. The V end lost 4 bases, the J end lost 5 bases, and 9 bases lay between the germline ends. Germline CDR1 LNHDA, CDR2 SQIVND (reference sequence). The CDR3 sequence is 13 residues long. CDR3 residues: CASSSDTNNEQFF. CDR3 nucleotide sequence: TGTGCCAGTAGTAGCGACACAAACAATGAGCAGTTCTTC.

The rearrangement links TRBV23-1 to TRBJ2-3; a weak D match, TRBD2 (6 bases). TRBV23-1 is labeled an ORF, and its function is uncertain. This CDR3 has 17 amino acids. V was cut by 1 base and J by 0 bases, with 14 bases left in between. The CDR3 sequence is CASSQLCGNASTDTQYF. The CDR3 DNA reads as TGCGCCAGCAGTCAATTGTGCGGGAACGCGAGCACAGATACGCAGTATTTT.